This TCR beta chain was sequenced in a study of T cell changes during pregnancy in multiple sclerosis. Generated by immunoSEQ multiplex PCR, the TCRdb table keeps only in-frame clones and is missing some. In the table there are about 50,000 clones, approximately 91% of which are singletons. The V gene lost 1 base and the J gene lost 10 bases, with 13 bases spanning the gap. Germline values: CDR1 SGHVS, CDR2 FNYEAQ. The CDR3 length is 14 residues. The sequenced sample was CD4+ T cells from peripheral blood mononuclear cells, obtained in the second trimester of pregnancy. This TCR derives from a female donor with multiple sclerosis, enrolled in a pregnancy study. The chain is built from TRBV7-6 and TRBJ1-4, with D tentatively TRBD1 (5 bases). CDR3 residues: CASSLGGGERKLFF. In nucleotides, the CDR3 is TGTGCCAGCAGCTTAGGGGGGGGAGAGCGAAAACTGTTTTTT.